This T cell receptor beta chain was obtained from a study of blood T cell repertoires in COVID-19. Study summary: COVID-19 samples collected from the United States, Italy and Spain covered acute and convalescent phases.

In the authors' workflow: Amplification of reference gene primers was used by the study to estimate nucleated cell counts. TCRdb's table, derived via immunoSEQ multiplex PCR, lists solely in-frame clones and lacks some. V, J and clone size reflect that table, while D and trimming were determined from the DNA. Of 250,000 to 300,000 clones in the sample, more than 75% were seen once. Donors were grouped by their self-reported clinical history. Cohort 3 recovery required two negative PCRs, clearance, or symptom resolution. The TCR originated in a man between 18 and 35 years old who had recovered from COVID-19. Sequenced sample: PBMCs or T cells enriched from blood (not recorded which).

In DNA form, the CDR3 reads TGTGCCAGCAGCCCTCGGACAGGGGGCGCGGATGGCTACACCTTC. This translates into CASSPRTGGADGYTF. This chain connects TRBV28 to TRBJ1-2; 11 bases are a match to TRBD1. There are 15 residues in the CDR3. From germline, CDR1 is MDHEN and CDR2 SYDVKM. The trim removed 6 bases at V and 6 bases at J, leaving 9 bases unmatched.